This T cell receptor beta chain was observed in a study of CXCR3-negative and CXCR3-positive naive CD8 T cells. Turning to the study itself: Overall TRB read output was some 140 million, and each library contained about 1.5 +/- 0.3 million reads. General observations from the study: Diversity in memory CD8+ cells fell much lower than the comparably high levels seen in both naive subsets.

As concerns this clonotype: Its antigen is unidentified.

All TRB cDNA libraries came from 5' RACE performed with UMI labels. From the 5' RACE reads, TCRdb lists one entry per CDR3 protein and no DNA. The sample table sets out roughly 70,000 distinct CDR3 sequences. The receptor was isolated from a human donor in good health. Some clones in this sample may be carry-over from other donors' samples. Input material: naive CXCR3- CD8+ T cells from blood. As for subset: CD45RO-CCR7+CD27+CD95- naive CD8+ T cells lacking CXCR3 (TNR3-).

The CDR3 here is CREVAFPQETQYF. The chain uses TRBV29-1 and TRBJ2-5; TCRdb lists TRBD2, though no DNA is available to test this call. Germline lookup yields CDR1 SQVTM and CDR2 ANQGSEA. CDR3 size: 13 residues. The full variable domain, in which reference TRBV29-1 and TRBJ2-5 provide the parts outside the CDR3, is SAVISQKPSRDICQRGTSLTIQCQVDSQVTMMFWYRQQPGQSLTLIATANQGSEATYESGFVIDKFPISRPNLTFSTLTVSNMSPEDSSIYLCREVAFPQETQYFGPGTRLLVL.